This T cell receptor beta chain came from a study of T cell repertoires in cytomegalovirus infection. Background on the study: Matching HLA type and CMV infection were both indicated by public TCR beta signatures.

About this clonotype: Antigen unknown.

This CDR3 spans 13 amino acids. Germline CDR1 and CDR2: SQVTM and ANQGSEA. V lost 5 bases, J lost 5 bases, and 13 bases lay in between. Study results and caveats: Cumulative public TCR beta family frequency identified carriers of CMV plus the relevant HLA. It was HLA-C-restricted CMV-specific TCR beta clonotypes that dominated the response ex vivo.

TCRdb recomputed calls from the reads with MiXCR, one row per CDR3 protein. The table lists some 280,000 distinct CDR3 sequences, roughly 13% of them singletons. V gene TRBV29-1 combines with J gene TRBJ1-5; possible D gene TRBD1, 5 bases. This clonotype was obtained from a human donor in good health (CMV status not recorded). Some clones in this sample may be carry-over from other donors' samples. Sequenced material: PBMCs. The CDR3 nucleotides are TGCAGCGTTTCCGTGGGGGGGGATCAGCCCCAGCATTTT. This translates into CSVSVGGDQPQHF.